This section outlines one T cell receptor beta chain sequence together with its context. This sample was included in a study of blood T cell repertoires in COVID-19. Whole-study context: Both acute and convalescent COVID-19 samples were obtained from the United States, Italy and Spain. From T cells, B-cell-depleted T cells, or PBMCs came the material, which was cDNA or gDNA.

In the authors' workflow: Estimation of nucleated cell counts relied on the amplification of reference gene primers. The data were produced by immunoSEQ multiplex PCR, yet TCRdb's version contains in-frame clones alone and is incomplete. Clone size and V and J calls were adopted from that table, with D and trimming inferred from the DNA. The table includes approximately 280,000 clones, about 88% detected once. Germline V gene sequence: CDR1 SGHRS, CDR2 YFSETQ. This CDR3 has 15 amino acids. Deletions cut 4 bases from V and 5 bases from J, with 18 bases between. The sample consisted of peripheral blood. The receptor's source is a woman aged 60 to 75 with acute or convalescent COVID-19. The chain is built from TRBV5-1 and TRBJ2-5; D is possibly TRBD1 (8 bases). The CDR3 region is CASSPPQGGTETQYF. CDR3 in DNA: TGCGCCAGCAGCCCTCCACAGGGGGGGACGGAGACCCAGTACTTC.